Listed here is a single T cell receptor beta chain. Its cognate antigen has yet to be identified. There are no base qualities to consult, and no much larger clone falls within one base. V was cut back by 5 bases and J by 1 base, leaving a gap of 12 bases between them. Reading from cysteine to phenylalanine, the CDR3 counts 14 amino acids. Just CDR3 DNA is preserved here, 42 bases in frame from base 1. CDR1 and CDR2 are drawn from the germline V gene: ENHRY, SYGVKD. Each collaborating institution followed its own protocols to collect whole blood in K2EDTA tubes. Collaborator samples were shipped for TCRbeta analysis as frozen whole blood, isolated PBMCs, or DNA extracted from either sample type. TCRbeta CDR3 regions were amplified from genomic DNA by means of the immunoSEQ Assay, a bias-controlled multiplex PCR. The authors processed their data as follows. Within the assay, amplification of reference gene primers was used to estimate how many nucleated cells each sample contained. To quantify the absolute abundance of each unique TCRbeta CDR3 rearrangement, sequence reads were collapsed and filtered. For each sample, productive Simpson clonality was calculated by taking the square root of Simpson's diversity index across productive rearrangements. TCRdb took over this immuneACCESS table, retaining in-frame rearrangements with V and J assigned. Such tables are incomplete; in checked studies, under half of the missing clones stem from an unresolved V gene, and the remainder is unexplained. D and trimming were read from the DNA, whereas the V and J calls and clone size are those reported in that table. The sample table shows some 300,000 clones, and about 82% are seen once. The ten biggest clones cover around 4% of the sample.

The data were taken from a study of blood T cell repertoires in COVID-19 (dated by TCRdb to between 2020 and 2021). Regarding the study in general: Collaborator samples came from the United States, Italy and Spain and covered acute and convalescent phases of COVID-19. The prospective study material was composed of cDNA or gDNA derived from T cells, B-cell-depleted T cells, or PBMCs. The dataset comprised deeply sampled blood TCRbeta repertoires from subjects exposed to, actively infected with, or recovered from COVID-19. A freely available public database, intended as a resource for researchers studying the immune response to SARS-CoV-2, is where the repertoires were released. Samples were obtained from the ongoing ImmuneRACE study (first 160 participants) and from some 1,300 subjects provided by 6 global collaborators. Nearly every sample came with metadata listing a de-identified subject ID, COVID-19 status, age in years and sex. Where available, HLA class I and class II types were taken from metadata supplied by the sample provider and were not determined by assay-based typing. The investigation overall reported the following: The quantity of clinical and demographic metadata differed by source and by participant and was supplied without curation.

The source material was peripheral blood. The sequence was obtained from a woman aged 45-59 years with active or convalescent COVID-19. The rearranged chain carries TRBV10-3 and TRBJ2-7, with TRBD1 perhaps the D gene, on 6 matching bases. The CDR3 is CAISPGHVSYEQYF. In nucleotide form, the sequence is TGTGCCATCAGTCCGGGACATGTGTCCTACGAGCAGTACTTC.